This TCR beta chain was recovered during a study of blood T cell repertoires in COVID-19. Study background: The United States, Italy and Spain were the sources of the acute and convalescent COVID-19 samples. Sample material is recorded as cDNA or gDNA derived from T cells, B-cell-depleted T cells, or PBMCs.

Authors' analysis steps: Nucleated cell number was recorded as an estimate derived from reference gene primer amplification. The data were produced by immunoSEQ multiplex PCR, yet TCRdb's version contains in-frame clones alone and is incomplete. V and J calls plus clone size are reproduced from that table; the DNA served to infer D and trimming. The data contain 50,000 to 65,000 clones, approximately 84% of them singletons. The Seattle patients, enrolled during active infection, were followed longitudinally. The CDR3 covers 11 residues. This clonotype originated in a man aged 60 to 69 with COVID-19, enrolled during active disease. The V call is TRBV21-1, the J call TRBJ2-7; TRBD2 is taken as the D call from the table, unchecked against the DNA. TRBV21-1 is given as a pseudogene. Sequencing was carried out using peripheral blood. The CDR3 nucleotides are TGCGTCAAGCGCGACTCCTACGAGCAGTACTTC. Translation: CVKRDSYEQYF.